The 17 T cell receptor beta chains below come from one sample, sequenced in a study of T cells after yellow fever vaccination. TCRdb redid the calling of the 5' RACE reads with MiXCR, one entry per CDR3 protein. The sample includes 300,000 or so distinct CDR3 sequences, roughly 13% of them seen just once. This specimen consisted of CD4+ T cells sorted from PBMCs, obtained 45 days after the yellow fever booster vaccination. The receptors shown here come from a man aged 25 to 45 who received the YFV17D yellow fever vaccine.

This sequence joins TRBV6-5 and TRBJ1-2; no firm D call. Germline V CDR1 and CDR2: MNHEY, SVGAGI. The CDR3 is 11 amino acids. Trimming stripped 8 bases from V and 7 bases from J, with 11 bases between. CDR3 protein: CASQYSGGYTF. The CDR3 DNA reads as TGTGCCAGCCAATACTCGGGTGGCTACACCTTC.

The chain couples TRBV5-6 to TRBJ2-3; D remains unclear. Trimming took 2 bases from V and 4 from J, leaving 11 bases between them. CDR1 is SGHDT, CDR2 YYEEEE, per germline. The CDR3 is 14 amino acids. The CDR3 sequence: CASSFLSTPDTQYF. CDR3 in DNA: TGTGCCAGCAGCTTCCTTTCCACCCCAGATACGCAGTATTTT.

The rearrangement uses TRBV18 and TRBJ2-5; D might be TRBD2 (5 bases). Deletions cut 3 bases from V and 3 bases from J, with 11 bases between. Germline assignment: CDR1 KGHSH and CDR2 LQKENI. CDR3 size: 14 residues. CDR3 in amino acids: CASSPQGAEETQYF. CDR3 nucleotides: TGTGCCAGCTCACCGCAAGGAGCGGAAGAGACCCAGTACTTC.

V gene TRBV30 combines with J gene TRBJ1-6, with D hard to call. The CDR3 loop spans 17 amino acids. CDR1 and CDR2 (germline): GTSNPN, SVGIG (reference sequence). V lost 1 base, J lost 2 bases, and 15 bases lay in between. CDR3 protein: CAWSETARLAYNSPLHF. The CDR3 DNA sequence: TGTGCCTGGAGTGAGACTGCCAGGCTCGCCTATAATTCACCCCTCCACTTT.

This clonotype was observed a few times. J is TRBJ2-1 and V is TRBV19, with D unresolved. V was clipped by 6 bases and J by 1 base, with 16 bases between them. CDR3 length: 16 residues. Germline V gives CDR1 LNHDA, CDR2 SQIVND (reference sequence). For the CDR3, the DNA is TGTGCCAGTAGCCTCCAGAAGGGATTATCCTACAATGAGCAGTTCTTC. Residues: CASSLQKGLSYNEQFF.

The rearrangement links TRBV19 to TRBJ1-6; possible D gene TRBD1, 6 bases. V lost 4 bases and J lost 10, with 23 bases in between. Germline V gene lookup returns CDR1 LNHDA and CDR2 SQIVND (reference sequence). CDR3 length equals 17 residues. The CDR3 DNA is TGTGCCAGTAGTAAATTAAACCGGGACACGTCGGACTCACCCCTCCACTTT. Protein: CASSKLNRDTSDSPLHF.

As regards this clonotype: Because the CDR3's place on the DNA is in doubt, the DNA is left out and the CDR3 is given as listed by TCRdb. The rearrangement links TRBV4-1 to TRBJ2-2; the D call of TRBD2 is as the table states it, not checked on the DNA. The germline gives CDR1 MGHRA, CDR2 YSYEKL. Inclusive of both ends, the CDR3 amounts to 18 amino acids. CDR3 sequence reads: CASSPPFGSERTPGSCFF.

The table lists this clonotype with a few counts. The genes are TRBV5-1 and TRBJ2-1; 10 bases agree with TRBD2. The CDR3 is 15 amino acids. Germline V gene sequence: CDR1 SGHRS, CDR2 YFSETQ. V shed 4 bases and J 5 bases; nucleotides not matched to a gene: 6. CDR3 nucleotides: TGCGCCAGCAGCGTCAGCGGGAGGGCCGACAATGAGCAGTTCTTC. The encoded protein is CASSVSGRADNEQFF. Filled out from reference TRBV5-1 and TRBJ2-1, the complete variable domain reads KAGVTQTPRYLIKTRGQQVTLSCSPISGHRSVSWYQQTPGQGLQFLFEYFSETQRNKGNFPGRFSGRQFSNSRSEMNVSTLELGDSALYLCASSVSGRADNEQFFGPGTRLTVL.

This clonotype was counted a few times. The chain uses TRBV5-1 and TRBJ1-1; the D gene is possibly TRBD1 (6 bases). Germline V lookup: CDR1 SGHRS, CDR2 YFSETQ. Trimming took off 3 bases at V and 1 base at J, with 13 bases between the two ends. The CDR3 runs to 15 residues. CDR3 protein: CASSSLQGRNTEAFF. The CDR3 region has the DNA TGCGCCAGCAGCTCTTTACAGGGACGGAACACTGAAGCTTTCTTT.

This rearrangement joins TRBV12-3 or TRBV12-4 to TRBJ2-7; a weak D match, TRBD1 (6 bases). The CDR3 runs to 16 residues. The V end lost 1 base, the J end lost 3 bases, and 16 bases lay between the germline ends. The CDR3 DNA reads TGTGCCAGCAGTTTAGGAAAGACAGGCCACCACTACGAGCAGTACTTC. Residues: CASSLGKTGHHYEQYF.

Only a few counts were recorded for this clonotype. The chain uses TRBV11-2 and TRBJ2-7, with TRBD2 matching 15 bases. Germline V lookup: CDR1 SGHAT, CDR2 FQNNGV. Losses at the gene ends were 1 base for V and 2 bases for J; bases not matched to a gene: 6. The CDR3 is 18 amino acids. CDR3 DNA sequence: TGTGCCAGCAGCTTAGGCGGGACTAGCGGGAGGTCCCCCTACGAGCAGTACTTC. Amino acid sequence: CASSLGGTSGRSPYEQYF.

This clonotype showed up many times. This rearrangement joins TRBV20-1 to TRBJ2-7; 9 nucleotides line up with TRBD2. CDR1 DFQATT and CDR2 SNEGSKA come from the germline V gene (reference sequence). CDR3 length: 16 amino acids. V gave up 1 base and J gave up 3 bases; unmatched junction bases: 10. CDR3 sequence (DNA): TGCAGTGCTAGAGCAGAACTCGGGACTAGCCTCTACGAGCAGTACTTC. Amino acids: CSARAELGTSLYEQYF.

V gene TRBV9 combines with J gene TRBJ2-5, with TRBD2 as a possible D gene (6 bases). The CDR3 is made up of 16 amino acids. V gave up 0 bases and J gave up 0 bases, with 12 bases separating them. Germline values: CDR1 SGDLS, CDR2 YYNGEE. The CDR3 DNA sequence: TGTGCCAGCAGCGTAGGGGCGACTAGGGACCAAGAGACCCAGTACTTC. Protein: CASSVGATRDQETQYF.

The chain recombines TRBV12-3 or TRBV12-4 with TRBJ2-7, with 8 bases identical to TRBD2. The CDR3 covers 14 residues. The J segment lost 6 bases and the V segment lost 4 bases, leaving 8 bases of the junction unmatched. DNA of the CDR3: TGTGCCAGCAGTTCCTTTAGCGGGATCGGCGAGCAGTACTTC. It yields the protein CASSSFSGIGEQYF.

This sequence joins TRBV5-1 and TRBJ2-7; 7 bases agree with TRBD1. This CDR3 region has 14 residues. V lost 0 bases, J lost 5 bases, and 5 bases stayed unmatched. Per the germline V gene, CDR1 is SGHRS and CDR2 is YFSETQ. CDR3 protein: CASSLGDSPHEQYF. CDR3 nucleotides: TGCGCCAGCAGCTTGGGGGACAGCCCCCACGAGCAGTACTTC.

This clonotype was recorded a few times. The chain recombines TRBV7-9 with TRBJ2-1, with TRBD2 identical over 12 bases. The junction had 6 bases not matched to a gene; V was cut back by 8 bases and J by 4 bases. This CDR3 comprises 15 residues. Germline values: CDR1 SEHNR, CDR2 FQNEAQ (reference sequence). The CDR3 protein is CASGSGTSGYNEQFF. As DNA, the CDR3 is TGTGCCAGCGGCTCCGGGACTAGCGGGTACAATGAGCAGTTCTTC.

The chain has TRBV20-1 and TRBJ2-2, with D possibly matching TRBD2 (6 bases). Trimming pared 6 bases from V and 3 bases from J, leaving 23 bases between. Germline V gives CDR1 DFQATT, CDR2 SNEGSKA (reference sequence). The CDR3 loop spans 17 amino acids. As DNA, the CDR3 is TGCAGTGCAATACGGGGGTGGGGAGATAAGGACACCGGGGAGCTGTTTTTT. This codes for CSAIRGWGDKDTGELFF.